This is a list of T cell receptor beta chains from one sample in a study of T cells after posttransplantation cyclophosphamide. Here immunoSEQ multiplex PCR was the method, and the copy in TCRdb shows in-frame clones only, minus some. The sample holds about 41,000 clones, and no clone turns up only once. Sequencing was performed on PBMCs. Every receptor here comes from a man in his thirties or forties in good health and a related stem cell transplant donor. The CDR3 runs from the conserved cysteine through the conserved F or W. D genes are given only for firm matches. Not every row has a clone size; where given, it reads once, few, many or a size class.

TGTGCCAGCAGCGACCCTGGACAGCTCTATGGCTACACCTTC	CASSDPGQLYGYTF	.	TRBV27	many	TRBJ1-2	14
TGTGCCAGCAGCCGGGGAGTAGCGGGGGACGAGCAGTACTTC	CASSRGVAGDEQYF	TRBD2	TRBV11-2	many	TRBJ2-7	14
TGTGCCAGCAGCTCCTCGGGACAGGGGATGGAGACCCAGTACTTC	CASSSSGQGMETQYF	TRBD1	TRBV5-6	many	TRBJ2-5	15
TGTGCCAGCAGTTTAGGGACAGCTCATAATTCACCCCTCCACTTT	CASSLGTAHNSPLHF	TRBD1	TRBV27	many	TRBJ1-6	15
TGTGCCAGCAGTTTAGGGGACAGGGTTGGCTACACCTTC	CASSLGDRVGYTF	TRBD1	TRBV28	many	TRBJ1-2	13
TGTGCCAGCAGCAAAAATAACGACAGGGTTTATTCACCCCTCCACTTT	CASSKNNDRVYSPLHF	TRBD1	TRBV5-5	.	TRBJ1-6	16
TGTGCCAGCAGTCCGACAGGGGGTGACACTGAAGCTTTCTTT	CASSPTGGDTEAFF	TRBD1	TRBV12-3/TRBV12-4	few	TRBJ1-1	14
TGTGCCAGCAGCTCCCCCGGTCTGGGGGCGGAGACCGGGGAGCTGTTTTTT	CASSSPGLGAETGELFF	.	TRBV11-3	.	TRBJ2-2	17
TGTGCTAGTGGTTTGGGGGACAGCGCTAACTATGGCTACACCTTC	CASGLGDSANYGYTF	TRBD1	TRBV12-5	many	TRBJ1-2	15
TGCGCCAGCAGCTTTCAGGGGCTCTCTGGAAACACCATATATTTT	CASSFQGLSGNTIYF	.	TRBV5-1	many	TRBJ1-3	15
TGTGCCAGCAGTTTAGGTCAGGCCCTAAACATTCAGTACTTC	CASSLGQALNIQYF	.	TRBV12-3/TRBV12-4	many	TRBJ2-4	14
TGTGCCAGCTCACCACTCGACAGGGCCGAGACCACTGAAGCTTTCTTT	CASSPLDRAETTEAFF	TRBD1	TRBV18	many	TRBJ1-1	16
TGTGCCAGCAGTTCGGGACAGGGGATCTATAATTCACCCCTCCACTTT	CASSSGQGIYNSPLHF	TRBD1	TRBV12-3/TRBV12-4	many	TRBJ1-6	16
TGTGCCAGCACCCCTCGGGGACTAGCGGGGGCCAATGAGCAGTTCTTC	CASTPRGLAGANEQFF	TRBD2	TRBV6-2/TRBV6-3	many	TRBJ2-1	16
TGTGCCAGCTCACCACCGGAGGGGGCGGAGAACGAGCAGTACTTC	CASSPPEGAENEQYF	.	TRBV18	many	TRBJ2-7	15
TGTGCCATAACGACAGGATTAAGGGACTATGGCTACACCTTC	CAITTGLRDYGYTF	.	TRBV10-3	many	TRBJ1-2	14
TGTGCCAGCAGTTTAACGGCCGCAGGGAGCGCTTTCTTT	CASSLTAAGSAFF	.	TRBV28	many	TRBJ1-1	13
TGTGCCACCAGCAGATCCTCCGGGGAGATCCAGTACTTC	CATSRSSGEIQYF	.	TRBV15	many	TRBJ2-4	13
TGTGCCAGTAGTATTTCGACGGGAAGGGGGACTGAAGCTTTCTTT	CASSISTGRGTEAFF	.	TRBV19	many	TRBJ1-1	15
TGCGCCAGCAGCCAAGGGGACAGGGGGCACTACAATGAGCAGTTCTTC	CASSQGDRGHYNEQFF	TRBD1	TRBV4-1	many	TRBJ2-1	16
TGTGCCAGCAGCCAAGAGGCACCGGGGGGAGGGGAGCAGTACTTC	CASSQEAPGGGEQYF	TRBD2	TRBV4-2	many	TRBJ2-7	15
TGTGCCAGTAGCTATAAAGGGACAGCCACAGATACGCAGTATTTT	CASSYKGTATDTQYF	TRBD1	TRBV19	many	TRBJ2-3	15
TGTGCCAGCAGTTACAGGGGCTACTACGAGCAGTACTTC	CASSYRGYYEQYF	.	TRBV6-5	.	TRBJ2-7	13
TGTGCCAGTAGTAAACAGGGGAACCCGAACACTGAAGCTTTCTTT	CASSKQGNPNTEAFF	TRBD1	TRBV19	many	TRBJ1-1	15
TGCGCCAGCAGCTTGGCGACAGGGACGGGAAACACCATATATTTT	CASSLATGTGNTIYF	TRBD1	TRBV5-1	many	TRBJ1-3	15
TGTGCCAGCAGCCAAGGGACAGGGGGGGGCTACACCTTC	CASSQGTGGGYTF	TRBD1	TRBV11-3	.	TRBJ1-2	13
TGTGCCAGCAGCGCCTTGGACAGCAATTCACCCCTCCACTTT	CASSALDSNSPLHF	.	TRBV7-6	many	TRBJ1-6	14
TGTGCCTGCGGGGTGAACTCCTACAATGAGCAGTTCTTC	CACGVNSYNEQFF	.	TRBV6-1	many	TRBJ2-1	13
TGTGCCAGCAGTTACGGTCAGATTAATGAAAAACTGTTTTTT	CASSYGQINEKLFF	.	TRBV6-5	many	TRBJ1-4	14
TGTGCCAGCAGCGTAGTCCAGGAGAACACTGAAGCTTTCTTT	CASSVVQENTEAFF	.	TRBV9	many	TRBJ1-1	14
TGCAGCGTCATACTGAGCTCTGGAAACACCATATATTTT	CSVILSSGNTIYF	.	TRBV29-1	many	TRBJ1-3	13
TGTGCCAGCAGCTCTGGAGGAGGGGACACTGAAGCTTTCTTT	CASSSGGGDTEAFF	.	TRBV5-6	many	TRBJ1-1	14
TGTGCCAGCAGCGGGGCTGGTAACTATGGCTACACCTTC	CASSGAGNYGYTF	.	TRBV5-4	many	TRBJ1-2	13
TGTGCCAGCAGCGGACAGGGCGGGGACACTGAAGCTTTCTTT	CASSGQGGDTEAFF	TRBD1	TRBV7-2	many	TRBJ1-1	14
TGCGCCAGCAGCCAGGGGCAGGACTATGGCTACACCTTC	CASSQGQDYGYTF	.	TRBV4-3	many	TRBJ1-2	13
TGTGCTAGTGGAACTACGTCGCCTTCGAAGCGTCACCGCTACGAGCAGTACTTC	CASGTTSPSKRHRYEQYF	.	TRBV12-5	many	TRBJ2-7	18
TGTGCCAGCAGTGAAATGGCCTCCGGACTAGCGATCAGCACAGATACGCAGTATTTT	CASSEMASGLAISTDTQYF	TRBD2	TRBV2	.	TRBJ2-3	19
TGCAGCGTTGAAGATGGGGCTAACACCATATATTTT	CSVEDGANTIYF	.	TRBV29-1	many	TRBJ1-3	12
TGTGCCAGCAGCTTTGGGCCCGACTATGGCTACACCTTC	CASSFGPDYGYTF	.	TRBV6-1	.	TRBJ1-2	13
TGTGCCACCAGCAGAGGGGACAGACATTTTAGCAATCAGCCCCAGCATTTT	CATSRGDRHFSNQPQHF	TRBD1	TRBV15	many	TRBJ1-5	17
TGTGCCAGCAGCGGCACAGGGGGCCCCAACACCATATATTTT	CASSGTGGPNTIYF	TRBD1	TRBV9	many	TRBJ1-3	14